In its sample, the clone carrying this TCR beta chain was seen a few times. The treatment was: oral pan-JAK inhibitor, 5-10 mg twice daily. The data belong to a study of CD8+ T cells in alopecia areata. Germline V gene data show CDR1 as LGHNA and CDR2 as YNFKEQ. V shed 0 bases and J shed 11 bases, with 13 bases lying between them. The CDR3 consists of 13 residues. It was cDNA, reverse transcribed from extracted RNA, that served as the sequencing template. Generated by immunoSEQ multiplex PCR, the TCRdb table keeps only in-frame clones and is missing some. The profile covers around 120,000 clones, with 58% appearing a single time and around 30% taken by the ten largest.

Specimen: CD8+ T cells sorted from blood, collected at week 4, from a patient treated with tofacitinib. This clonotype originated in a human donor with alopecia areata. V and J are TRBV4-2 and TRBJ1-2; D gene uncertain. CDR3 DNA: TGTGCCAGCAGCCAAGATCTGGGAACACCGTACACCTTC. It translates to CASSQDLGTPYTF.